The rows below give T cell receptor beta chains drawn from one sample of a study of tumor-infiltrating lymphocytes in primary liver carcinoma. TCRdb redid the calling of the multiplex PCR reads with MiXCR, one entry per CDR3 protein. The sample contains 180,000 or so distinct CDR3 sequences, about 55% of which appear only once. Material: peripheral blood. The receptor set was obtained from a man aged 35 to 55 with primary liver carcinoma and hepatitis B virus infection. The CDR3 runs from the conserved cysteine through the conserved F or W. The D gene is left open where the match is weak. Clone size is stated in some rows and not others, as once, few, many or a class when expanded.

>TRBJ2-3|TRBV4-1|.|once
TGCGTCAGAAGCGTCCGGGGTAGGGAGCGAGGGCATACGCAGTATTTT
CVRSVRGRERGHTQYF
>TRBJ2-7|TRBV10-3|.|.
TGTGCCATCAGTGAGACCGACAGTAGCGAGCAGTACTTC
CAISETDSSEQYF
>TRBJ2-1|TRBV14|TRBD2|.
TGTGCCAGCAGCCAAGACTTGGGACTAGCGGGAGGAAGTGAGCAGTTCTTC
CASSQDLGLAGGSEQFF
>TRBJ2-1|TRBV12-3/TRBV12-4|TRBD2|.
TGTGCCAGCACCCCCGGACTAGCGGGAGACGCTGAGCAGTTCTTC
CASTPGLAGDAEQFF
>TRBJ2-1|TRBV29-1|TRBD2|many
TGCAGCGGGGGAGGACTAGCGGGAGAGGGTGAGCAGTTCTTC
CSGGGLAGEGEQFF
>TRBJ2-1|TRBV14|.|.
TGTGCCAGCAGCCAACTGCTAATTGGGCATGAGCAGTTCTTC
CASSQLLIGHEQFF
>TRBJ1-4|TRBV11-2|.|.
TGCGCCAGCAGCTTAGAGGTTGGGGACGAAAAACTGGTTTTT
CASSLEVGDEKLVF
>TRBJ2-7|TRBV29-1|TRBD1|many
TGCAGCGCCGGGACAGGGACCATCTACGAGCAGTACTTC
CSAGTGTIYEQYF
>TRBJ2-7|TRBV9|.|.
TGTGCCAGCCCCCACGAGCAGTACTTC
CASPHEQYF
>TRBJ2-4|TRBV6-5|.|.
TGTGCCAGAAGCACCGTGGCCAAAAACATTCAGTACTTC
CARSTVAKNIQYF
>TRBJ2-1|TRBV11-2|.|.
TGTGCTAGCAGGTCAGACAATGAGCACTTCTTC
CASRSDNEHFF
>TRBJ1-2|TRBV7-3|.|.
TGTGCCAGCAGCTTAGAGCCAGGGCTCTATGGCTACACCTTC
CASSLEPGLYGYTF
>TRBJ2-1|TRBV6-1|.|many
TGTGCCAGCAGTGAAGGCTCGACCAGTGAGCAGTTCTTC
CASSEGSTSEQFF
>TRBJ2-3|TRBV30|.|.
TGTGCCTGGAGTTCATCAATAGACGGTACGCAGTATTTT
CAWSSSIDGTQYF
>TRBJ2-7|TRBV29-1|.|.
TGCAGCGCCGCACCCGGGACAATCTCCTACGAGCAGTACTTC
CSAAPGTISYEQYF
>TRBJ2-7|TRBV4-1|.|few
TGCGCCAGCAGCCAAGAACCCACCCGCTCCTACGAGCAGTACTTC
CASSQEPTRSYEQYF
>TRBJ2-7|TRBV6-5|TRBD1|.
TGTGCCAGCAGTAGAAGTTTAACAGGGGGCACCTACGAGCAGTACTTC
CASSRSLTGGTYEQYF
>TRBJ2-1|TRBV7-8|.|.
TGTGCCAGCAGTTCCACTCTGGGAGTTGACAATGAGCAGTTCTTC
CASSSTLGVDNEQFF
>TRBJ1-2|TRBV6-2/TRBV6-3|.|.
TGTGCCAGCACCCTCCTTTCAAACGATGACTACACCTTC
CASTLLSNDDYTF
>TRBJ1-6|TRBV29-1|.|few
TGCGGCTCACGAGGGGGACCAAATTCACCCCTCCACTTT
CGSRGGPNSPLHF
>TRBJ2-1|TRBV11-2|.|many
TGTGCCAGCAGCTTAATGTCGGCCCCACGGGGCGATGAGCAGTTCTTC
CASSLMSAPRGDEQFF
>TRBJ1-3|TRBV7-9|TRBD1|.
TGTGCCAGCAGCCCCCGACAGGGAAGCTCTGGAAACACCATATATTTT
CASSPRQGSSGNTIYF
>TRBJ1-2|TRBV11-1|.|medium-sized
TGTGCCAGCAGCCCGGGACACCACTATGGCTACACCTTC
CASSPGHHYGYTF
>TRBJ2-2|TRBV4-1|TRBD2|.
TGCGCCAGCAGCCCCCCGTTGGGGGGGAAGGCCGGGGAGCTGTTTTTT
CASSPPLGGKAGELFF